These 6 T cell receptor beta chains share one sample of origin, sequenced in a study of glioma-infiltrating T cells. Using RNA template, CDR3s of TCR alpha and beta were amplified with iRepertoire arm-PCR. TCRdb passed the multiplex PCR reads through MiXCR, listing each CDR3 protein once. The sample carries about 110,000 distinct CDR3 sequences, around 25% recorded once. Input material: glioma tissue, nonneoplastic brain tissue, or PBMCs (not recorded which). All receptors come from a human donor with low-grade glioma or glioblastoma, undergoing nonglioma brain surgery, or in good health (not recorded which).

This clonotype was observed at least ten times. This rearrangement joins TRBV28 to TRBJ2-1, with 7 bases fitting TRBD2. Germline trimming cut 5 bases from V and 7 bases from J; bases unmatched to any gene: 11. The CDR3 consists of 15 residues. Germline V CDR1 and CDR2: MDHEN, SYDVKM. CDR3 in DNA: TGTGCCAGCAGTCCGGAGCGGGAAACGAAAAATGAGCAGTTCTTC. The encoded protein is CASSPERETKNEQFF.

This clonotype was counted at least ten times. In DNA form, the CDR3 reads TGTGCCAGCAGTCGAGGGGGCGGGCACGAGCAGTACTTC. Protein product: CASSRGGGHEQYF. The chain joins TRBV28 to TRBJ2-7; 7 nucleotides align to TRBD1. CDR1 is MDHEN, CDR2 SYDVKM, per germline. CDR3 size: 13 residues. The J segment lost 5 bases and the V segment lost 5 bases, leaving 6 bases of the junction unmatched.

In this sample, this clonotype turned up many times. The chain uses TRBV12-3 or TRBV12-4 and TRBJ2-1, with 13 bases fitting TRBD2. Trimming at V came to 4 bases and at J to 9 bases, leaving 6 bases not matched to a gene. The CDR3 contains 15 residues. The CDR3 DNA reads TGTGCCAGCAGTTCCGGACTAGCGGGAGTCGGTGAGCAGTTCTTC. Its translation is CASSSGLAGVGEQFF.

The genes are TRBV14 and TRBJ2-5; D uncertain. V dropped 4 bases and J dropped 2 bases, with 8 bases sitting between them. Germline-derived CDR1 and CDR2 are SGHDN and FVKESK. The CDR3 runs to 13 residues. The CDR3 sequence: CASSLSRQETQYF. The DNA for the CDR3 is TGTGCCAGCAGCCTATCAAGACAAGAGACCCAGTACTTC. Filled out from reference TRBV14 and TRBJ2-5, the complete variable domain reads EAGVTQFPSHSVIEKGQTVTLRCDPISGHDNLYWYRRVMGKEIKFLLHFVKESKQDESGMPNNRFLAERTGGTYSTLKVQPAELEDSGVYFCASSLSRQETQYFGPGTRLLVL.

This clonotype was counted at least ten times. This rearrangement joins TRBV27 to TRBJ2-3, with 10 bases aligning to TRBD1. Germline CDR1 is MNHEY and CDR2 is SMNVEV (reference sequence). The CDR3 runs to 15 residues. V trimming: 4 bases; J trimming: 4 bases; junction bases outside the gene matches: 5. The DNA for the CDR3 is TGTGCCAGCAGTTCCCGGGACAGGGGCCCAGATACGCAGTATTTT. It translates to CASSSRDRGPDTQYF.

This clonotype was seen repeatedly, ten times or more. This chain links TRBV29-1 with TRBJ1-1; 7 bases align to TRBD1. The V segment lost 7 bases and the J segment 6 bases; nucleotides outside the gene matches: 2. Germline loops: CDR1 SQVTM, CDR2 ANQGSEA. The CDR3 consists of 10 residues. The CDR3 bases are TGCAGCGGTACAGGGGCTGAAGCTTTCTTT. It specifies CSGTGAEAFF.